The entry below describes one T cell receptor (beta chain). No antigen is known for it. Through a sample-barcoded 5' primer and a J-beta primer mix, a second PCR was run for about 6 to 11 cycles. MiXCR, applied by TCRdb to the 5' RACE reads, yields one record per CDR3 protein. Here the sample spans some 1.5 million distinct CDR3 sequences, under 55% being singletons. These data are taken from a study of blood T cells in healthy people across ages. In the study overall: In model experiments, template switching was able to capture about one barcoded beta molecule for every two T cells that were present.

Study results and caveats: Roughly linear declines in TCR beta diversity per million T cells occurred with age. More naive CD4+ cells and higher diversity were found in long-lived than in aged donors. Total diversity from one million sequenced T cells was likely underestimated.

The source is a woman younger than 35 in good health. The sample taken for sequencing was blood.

CDR3 loop: CASSVGSGAQYNEQFF. The CDR3 nucleotides read TGTGCCAGCAGCGTAGGTTCCGGGGCCCAATACAATGAGCAGTTCTTC. The J gene is TRBJ2-1, the V gene TRBV9; D is perhaps TRBD1 or TRBD2 (5 bases each). The germline V and J ends were trimmed by 0 bases and 4 bases, with 14 bases remaining between them. Germline loops: CDR1 SGDLS, CDR2 YYNGEE. The CDR3 length is 16 residues.